Following are 21 T cell receptor beta chains from one sample sequenced in a study of T cells after yellow fever vaccination. TCRdb used MiXCR to reprocess the 5' RACE reads, holding one entry per CDR3 protein. This table has tens of thousands of distinct CDR3 sequences, more than 5.5% appearing once. Sequenced here: CD8+ T cells sorted from PBMCs, sampled on the day of the first yellow fever vaccination. Source of these receptors: a man younger than 35 who received the YFV17D yellow fever vaccine.

The sample holds many counts of this clonotype. The V gene is TRBV28, the J gene TRBJ1-5, with D uncertain. The germline V gene has CDR1 MDHEN and CDR2 SYDVKM. Trimming left V 3 bases short and J 13 bases short, with 13 bases between. This CDR3 contains 12 residues. The DNA of the CDR3 is TGTGCCAGCAGTTTCCGGTCCCCCCAGCAGCATTTT. As protein: CASSFRSPQQHF.

This clonotype was observed many times. This chain joins TRBV6-2 or TRBV6-3 and TRBJ2-3, with D hard to call. The CDR3 length is 15 residues. Germline V gene data show CDR1 as MNHEY and CDR2 as SVGEGT. The V end was cut by 4 bases, the J end by 5 bases, with 16 bases between. The CDR3 reads CASSSSRPKRDTQYF. The CDR3 DNA is TGTGCCAGCAGTTCATCCCGGCCGAAGAGAGATACGCAGTATTTT.

This clonotype was found many times. The V call is TRBV29-1, the J call TRBJ2-1; D might be TRBD1 (6 bases). Looked up from germline, CDR1 is SQVTM and CDR2 is ANQGSEA. The CDR3 consists of 18 residues. The germline V and J ends were trimmed by 3 bases and 5 bases, with 26 bases remaining between them. CDR3 amino acids: CSVEGPKYPWTANNEQFF. The CDR3 DNA reads TGCAGCGTTGAGGGTCCCAAATATCCATGGACAGCCAACAATGAGCAGTTCTTC.

This clonotype was detected only a few times. The gene calls are TRBV6-5 and TRBJ1-2; 7 nucleotides align to TRBD1. Per the germline V gene, CDR1 is MNHEY and CDR2 is SVGAGI. Losses at the gene ends were 0 bases for V and 4 bases for J; bases not matched to a gene: 17. The CDR3 contains 19 residues. The CDR3 sequence is CASSYSSGYTGEGSYGYTF. CDR3 in DNA: TGTGCCAGCAGTTACTCGAGCGGGTACACAGGGGAAGGGAGCTATGGCTACACCTTC.

The chain couples TRBV14 to TRBJ2-7; weak D call: TRBD1 (6 bases). CDR1 is SGHDN and CDR2 is FVKESK in the germline V gene. CDR3 size: 14 residues. The V gene lost 5 bases and the J gene lost 0 bases, with 11 bases spanning the gap. The CDR3 loop reads CASSIRGSSYEQYF. The DNA for the CDR3 is TGTGCCAGCAGCATAAGGGGGAGCTCCTACGAGCAGTACTTC.

This chain links TRBV9 with TRBJ2-3; D could derive from TRBD1 or TRBD2 (5 bases each). The germline gives CDR1 SGDLS, CDR2 YYNGEE. V was shortened by 2 bases and J by 2 bases, with 9 bases between the two germline ends. The CDR3 has 14 residues. CDR3 region: CASSVGEYTDTQYF. The CDR3 DNA reads TGTGCCAGCAGCGTGGGGGAGTACACAGATACGCAGTATTTT. The full variable domain, its missing parts supplied by reference TRBV9 and TRBJ2-3, is DSGVTQTPKHLITATGQRVTLRCSPRSGDLSVYWYQQSLDQGLQFLIQYYNGEERAKGNILERFSAQQFPDLHSELNLSSLELGDSALYFCASSVGEYTDTQYFGPGTRLTVL.

This clonotype was found a few times. The chain recombines TRBV7-6 with TRBJ2-5; the D gene could be TRBD1 or TRBD2 (5 bases each). The CDR3 is made up of 15 amino acids. Trimming removed 2 bases at V and 7 bases at J, with 17 bases between. Germline loops: CDR1 SGHVS, CDR2 FNYEAQ. The chain's CDR3 is CASSLTSGTSLTQYF. The CDR3 DNA reads as TGTGCCAGCAGCTTAACGTCTGGGACCTCTCTGACCCAGTACTTC.

This clonotype was counted only a few times. The chain recombines TRBV23-1 with TRBJ1-3, with D perhaps matching TRBD1 (5 bases). TRBV23-1 is treated as an ORF (open reading frame) with a function not yet certain. With 8 bases removed from V and 0 bases from J, the gap between germline ends came to 11 bases. The CDR3 length is 14 residues. The chain's CDR3 is CASGRGASGNTIYF. In DNA, the CDR3 is TGCGCCAGCGGGAGAGGGGCCTCTGGAAACACCATATATTTT.

The rearrangement uses TRBV7-3 and TRBJ2-7; 8 bases map to TRBD1. The trim removed 4 bases at V and 7 bases at J, leaving 12 bases unmatched. Germline V gene sequence: CDR1 SGHTA, CDR2 FQGTGA. This CDR3 has 15 residues. DNA for the CDR3: TGTGCCAGCAGCTCGGGGACAGGTGGGGCGGCGGAGCAGTACTTC. It is translated as CASSSGTGGAAEQYF.

This clonotype showed up just a few times. The gene calls are TRBV18 and TRBJ2-2; no clear D gene. With 2 bases removed from V and 3 bases from J, the gap between germline ends came to 7 bases. The CDR3 is 14 residues long. Germline lookup yields CDR1 KGHSH and CDR2 LQKENI. The CDR3 DNA is TGTGCCAGCTCACCATCCTCGTACACCGGGGAGCTGTTTTTT. This encodes CASSPSSYTGELFF.

This clonotype has a handful of counts. The chain has TRBV6-4 and TRBJ1-5, with D hard to call. Germline CDR1 is MRHNA and CDR2 is SNTAGT. This CDR3 has 15 amino acids. Trimming pared 6 bases from V and 3 bases from J, leaving 15 bases between. CDR3 loop: CASSVTSGPNQPQHF. The CDR3 DNA sequence: TGTGCCAGCAGCGTGACTTCGGGTCCCAATCAGCCCCAGCATTTT.

CDR3 in DNA: TGTGCCAGCAGCCCCTCTCGGGGGGGCGTGGACACCGGGGAGCTGTTTTTT. Protein product: CASSPSRGGVDTGELFF. J is TRBJ2-2 and V is TRBV11-2, with 8 bases fitting TRBD2. Trimming removed 5 bases from V and 3 bases from J; junction bases left unmatched: 11. This CDR3 is built from 17 residues. Germline V gives CDR1 SGHAT, CDR2 FQNNGV. Drawing the rest from reference TRBV11-2 and TRBJ2-2, the complete variable domain is EAGVAQSPRYKIIEKRQSVAFWCNPISGHATLYWYQQILGQGPKLLIQFQNNGVVDDSQLPKDRFSAERLKGVDSTLKIQPAKLEDSAVYLCASSPSRGGVDTGELFFGEGSRLTVL.

A note on this clonotype: A much more abundant neighbour one base away suggests this may be a read error. V is TRBV10-1 and J is TRBJ2-3, with D possibly called TRBD1 or TRBD2 (5 bases each). The CDR3 length is 15 residues. CDR1 and CDR2 from the germline V gene are WNHNN and SYGVQD (reference sequence). Here the CDR3 DNA reads TGCGCCAGCAGTGAGTCTTGGGGGTTCGCAGATGCGCAGTATTTT. This encodes CASSESWGFADAQYF.

Ten or more counts support this clonotype. The CDR3 loop is CASSYSIWDGSNTGELFF. CDR3 nucleotide sequence: TGTGCCAGCAGTTACTCGATATGGGACGGGTCGAACACCGGGGAGCTGTTTTTT. The J gene is TRBJ2-2, the V gene TRBV6-2 or TRBV6-3; D is possibly TRBD1 or TRBD2 (5 bases each). V was pared by 0 bases and J by 0 bases, with 14 bases between. CDR1 and CDR2 (germline): MNHEY, SVGEGT. CDR3 length: 18 residues.

This clonotype was observed a few times. This chain uses TRBV20-1 with TRBJ2-3; the match to TRBD2 covers 9 bases. The V gene end was trimmed by 0 bases and the J gene end by 4 bases; junction bases not matched to a gene: 8. The CDR3 runs to 16 residues. The V gene's germline CDR1 is DFQATT and CDR2 SNEGSKA (reference sequence). The DNA of the CDR3 is TGCAGTGCTAGAGATATAGCTAGCGGGGATGCAGATACGCAGTATTTT. It encodes CSARDIASGDADTQYF.

This clonotype showed up just a few times. J is TRBJ2-7 and V is TRBV20-1, with TRBD1 matching 9 bases. V was clipped by 0 bases and J by 3 bases; unmatched bases: 6. The CDR3 runs 15 residues. Germline V gene lookup returns CDR1 DFQATT and CDR2 SNEGSKA (reference sequence). The CDR3 sequence: CSARDRDRVGYEQYF. As DNA, the CDR3 is TGCAGTGCTAGAGATAGGGACAGGGTGGGCTACGAGCAGTACTTC.

This clonotype was counted at least ten times. The J gene is TRBJ2-7, the V gene TRBV9; weak D call: TRBD2 (6 bases). CDR3 length: 14 amino acids. Per germline, CDR1 SGDLS and CDR2 YYNGEE. V was clipped by 0 bases and J by 5 bases, with 12 bases between them. CDR3 bases: TGTGCCAGCAGCGTAGATAGGGGAGGCCACGAGCAGTACTTC. Translation gives CASSVDRGGHEQYF.

Comment on this clonotype: With a much larger clone just one base away, this may be a read error. The rearrangement uses TRBV28 and TRBJ2-1; D may be TRBD2 (6 bases). Trimming pared 3 bases from V and 5 bases from J, leaving 14 bases between. The germline V gene encodes CDR1 MDHEN and CDR2 SYDVKM. The CDR3 contains 15 residues. CDR3 bases: TGTGCCAGCAGTTTCGCGGGGCCCCCTAACAATGAGCAGTTCTTC. This codes for CASSFAGPPNNEQFF.

This clonotype was detected many times. The rearrangement joins TRBV11-2 to TRBJ2-1; TRBD2 matches 9 bases. V gave up 3 bases and J gave up 6 bases; unmatched junction bases: 6. The CDR3 has 15 amino acids. Germline CDR1 SGHAT, CDR2 FQNNGV. The CDR3 DNA reads TGTGCCAGCAGCTTCGGCGGGGGGGCCATCAATGAGCAGTTCTTC. As protein: CASSFGGGAINEQFF.

This clonotype occurred a few times. This chain links TRBV6-1 with TRBJ1-5; tentative D call: TRBD1 (5 bases). The CDR3 covers 14 residues. The V gene lost 4 bases and the J gene lost 7 bases, with 14 bases spanning the gap. Germline V CDR1 and CDR2: MNHNS, SASEGT. The CDR3 DNA follows: TGTGCCAGCAGTGGTGGGGACGCCATACAGCCCCAGCATTTT. Translating gives CASSGGDAIQPQHF.

This clonotype was counted a few times. J is TRBJ2-1 and V is TRBV19; 9 bases map to TRBD2. CDR1 LNHDA and CDR2 SQIVND come from the germline V gene (reference sequence). The CDR3 covers 14 residues. V shed 11 bases and J 6 bases; nucleotides not matched to a gene: 11. CDR3 residues: CALKFRGGGNEQFF. CDR3 coding DNA: TGTGCCTTAAAATTTCGCGGGGGGGGCAATGAGCAGTTCTTC.